Listed here are 8 T cell receptor beta chains from one sample, sequenced in a study of tumor-infiltrating lymphocytes in primary liver carcinoma. The authors made TCR beta cDNA from around 500 ng total RNA with a constant-region primer. ARM-PCR was slightly modified, and three nested multiplex PCR rounds with it gave rise to the TCR beta libraries. Researchers ran the first two PCR rounds for approximately 9 cycles each with TRBV1-TRBV30 forward primers and a C-beta reverse primer. From the multiplex PCR reads, TCRdb called clonotypes with MiXCR, one entry per CDR3 protein. The table has about 200,000 distinct CDR3 sequences, around 60% seen once. In addition to blood RNA drawn from unsorted whole blood, germline DNA was extracted. Sequenced: peripheral blood. Every receptor here comes from a woman aged 55-70 years with primary liver carcinoma and hepatitis B virus infection.

With respect to this clonotype: At one of its ends the junction is not consistent with the germline gene, which may arise from a read error. The chain couples TRBV5-5 to TRBJ2-5; D ambiguous. This CDR3 spans 14 amino acids. Germline CDR1 reads SGHKS; CDR2 reads YYEKEE (reference sequence). DNA of the CDR3: TGTACCAGCAGCCTACTAACGGGCCAAGAGACCCAGTACTTC. Protein sequence: CTSSLLTGQETQYF.

Concerning this clonotype: This is likely a read error, given that the CDR3 carries no conserved phenylalanine or tryptophan at its end. The DNA of the CDR3 is TGTGCCAGCATGCGACTAGCGGGAGACACTGGTGAGCAGTTCTCC. Translating it yields CASMRLAGDTGEQFS. The chain uses TRBV7-9 and TRBJ2-1, with TRBD2 identical over 12 bases. This CDR3 contains 15 residues. The V gene's germline CDR1 is SEHNR and CDR2 FQNEAQ (reference sequence). Germline trimming cut 7 bases from V and 9 bases from J; bases unmatched to any gene: 10.

Note on this clonotype: A single base separates this from a much larger clone, so it may be a read error. The rearrangement links TRBV6-2 or TRBV6-3 to TRBJ2-1; TRBD2 aligns across 8 bases. The germline gives CDR1 MNHEY, CDR2 SVGEGT. This CDR3 region has 14 residues. CDR3 sequence reads: CASKGASGYNEQSF. CDR3 DNA sequence: TGTGCCAGCAAAGGGGCTAGCGGGTACAATGAGCAGTCCTTC.

About this clonotype: Since the CDR3 does not end with the conserved phenylalanine or tryptophan, this likely comes from a read error. The gene calls are TRBV11-2 and TRBJ2-3; the D gene is possibly TRBD2 (7 bases). Germline CDR1 SGHAT, CDR2 FQNNGV. The CDR3 has 16 amino acids. CDR3 sequence reads: CASSSTRLRGADTQYV. In DNA, the CDR3 is TGTGCCAGCAGCTCAACCCGGTTACGGGGGGCAGATACACAGTATGTT.

The gene calls are TRBV7-9 and TRBJ2-5, with a weak D call TRBD2 (5 bases). Germline assignment: CDR1 SEHNR and CDR2 FQNEAQ (reference sequence). Between the trimmed V and J ends, which lost 5 bases and 5 bases, there was a span of 18 bases. The CDR3 is 15 residues long. CDR3 coding DNA: TGTGCCAGCAGCATGGGGAGTGTCGGGGATGAGACCCAGTACTTC. Translating gives CASSMGSVGDETQYF.

As concerns this clonotype: One junction end disagrees with the germline gene, perhaps due to a read error. The chain links TRBV29-1 to TRBJ1-1; 8 bases are a match to TRBD1. The CDR3 is 14 amino acids. CDR1 is SQVTM, CDR2 ANQGSEA, per germline. CDR3 DNA: TGCAGCGTTGACAGGGGGCGGATGAACACCGAAGCTTTCTTT. Its protein product is CSVDRGRMNTEAFF.

This clonotype showed up many times. V usage is TRBV6-1 and J usage is TRBJ2-1, with 12 bases matching TRBD1. Trimming at V came to 5 bases and at J to 7 bases, leaving 6 bases not matched to a gene. This CDR3 region has 15 residues. The germline V gene has CDR1 MNHNS and CDR2 SASEGT. The CDR3 here is CASSLRDRGLNEQFF. Written as DNA, the CDR3 is TGTGCCAGCAGTCTCCGGGACAGGGGGCTGAATGAGCAGTTCTTC.

The sample holds one count of this clonotype. A junction boundary mismatches the germline segment, possibly from a read error. This rearrangement joins TRBV6-5 to TRBJ2-1, with a possible D match to TRBD2 (6 bases). The CDR3 loop spans 14 amino acids. CDR1 MNHEY and CDR2 SVGAGI come from the germline V gene. CDR3 region: CTSRKAGPLNEQFF. CDR3 DNA sequence: TGTACCAGCAGAAAGGCGGGACCCTTGAATGAGCAGTTCTTC.